The sequence of this T cell receptor (beta chain) was determined in a study of CD8+ T cells in alopecia areata. On the study more broadly: Tofacitinib administration to treated patients was oral, at 5 to 10 mg twice daily. The drug, tofacitinib, lasted 6 to 18 months, followed by 6 months off drug. Study-wide results and caveats: Higher clonality than in normal scalp was seen in lesional scalp, especially alopecia totalis/universalis.

Note on this clone: The antigen is not known.

cDNA prepared by RNA extraction and subsequent reverse transcription served as the template for sequencing. Measured with immunoSEQ multiplex PCR; TCRdb has only the in-frame clones, and not every one. The sample comprises around 140,000 clones, roughly half of which are singletons, and about 1% rests with the top ten. The origin of this receptor is a human donor with alopecia areata. Sequenced material: CD4+ T cells sorted from blood, taken at week 0.

CDR3 region: CASSQDGTGDTEAFF. In nucleotides, the CDR3 is TGCGCCAGCAGCCAAGACGGGACAGGGGACACTGAAGCTTTCTTT. J is TRBJ1-1 and V is TRBV4-3; 10 nucleotides align to TRBD1. The CDR3 has 15 residues. J was trimmed by 3 bases and V by 0 bases; bases with no gene match: 1. Germline loops: CDR1 LGHNA, CDR2 YSLEER.